This TCR beta chain was documented in a study of blood T cells in healthy people across ages. In germline, CDR1 is LGHNA, CDR2 YNFKEQ. This CDR3 region has 16 residues. With 5 bases clipped from V and 9 bases from J, the junction kept 11 bases outside the gene matches. The use of a sample-barcoded 5' primer and a J-beta primer mix characterized a second PCR of roughly 6 to 11 cycles. The template-switch adaptor, which had 12 random nucleotides, put a tag on each cDNA molecule. CDR3-containing paired-end reads numbering at least 2.5 million came from each sample. Each CDR3 protein gets one entry after TCRdb re-called the 5' RACE reads with MiXCR. The data contain about 680,000 distinct CDR3 sequences, 45% to 50% of them singletons. Isolation per sample recovered at least 6 million PBMCs. At least 5 micrograms of total RNA were extracted per sample.

The sequenced material came from blood. This clonotype was sampled from a woman aged 55-75 years in good health. V is TRBV4-2 and J is TRBJ2-1, with 12 bases matching TRBD2. CDR3 sequence (DNA): TGTGCCAGCAGCGTTCAAGGAGCTAGCGGGGGGGTTGAGCAGTTCTTC. Its translation: CASSVQGASGGVEQFF.